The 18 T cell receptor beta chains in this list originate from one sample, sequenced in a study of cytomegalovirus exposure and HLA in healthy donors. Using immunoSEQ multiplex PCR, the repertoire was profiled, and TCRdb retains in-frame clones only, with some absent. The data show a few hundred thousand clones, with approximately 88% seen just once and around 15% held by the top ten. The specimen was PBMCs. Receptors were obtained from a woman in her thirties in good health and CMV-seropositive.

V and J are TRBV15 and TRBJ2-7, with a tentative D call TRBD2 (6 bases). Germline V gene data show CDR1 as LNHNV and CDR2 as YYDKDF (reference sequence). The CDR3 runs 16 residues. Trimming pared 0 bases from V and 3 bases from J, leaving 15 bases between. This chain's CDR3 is CATSRDVASAIYEQYF. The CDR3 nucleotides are TGTGCCACCAGCAGAGATGTGGCTAGCGCGATCTACGAGCAGTACTTC.

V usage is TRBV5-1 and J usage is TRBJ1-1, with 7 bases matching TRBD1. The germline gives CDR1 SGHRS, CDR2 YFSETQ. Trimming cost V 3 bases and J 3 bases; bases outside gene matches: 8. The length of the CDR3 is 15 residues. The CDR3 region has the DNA TGCGCCAGCAGCTATTTGACAGGGTCGGACACTGAAGCTTTCTTT. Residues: CASSYLTGSDTEAFF.

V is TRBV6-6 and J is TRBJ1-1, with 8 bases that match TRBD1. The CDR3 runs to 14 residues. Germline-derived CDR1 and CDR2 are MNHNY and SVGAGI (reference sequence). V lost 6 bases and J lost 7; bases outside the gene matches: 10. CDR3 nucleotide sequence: TGTGCCAGCAGCAGGACAGGGTTAGAGGGTGAAGCTTTCTTT. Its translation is CASSRTGLEGEAFF.

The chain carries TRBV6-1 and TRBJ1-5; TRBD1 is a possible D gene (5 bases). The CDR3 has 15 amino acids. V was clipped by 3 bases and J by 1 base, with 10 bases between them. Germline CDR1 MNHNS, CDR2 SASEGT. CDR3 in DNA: TGTGCCAGCAGTGAGGGGGAGGTGAGCAATCAGCCCCAGCATTTT. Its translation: CASSEGEVSNQPQHF.

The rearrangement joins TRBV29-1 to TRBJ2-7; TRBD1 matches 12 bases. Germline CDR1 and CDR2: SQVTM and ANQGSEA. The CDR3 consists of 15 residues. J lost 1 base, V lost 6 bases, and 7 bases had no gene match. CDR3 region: CSVAGTGGTSYEQYF. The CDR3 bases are TGCAGCGTGGCCGGGACAGGGGGCACGTCCTACGAGCAGTACTTC.

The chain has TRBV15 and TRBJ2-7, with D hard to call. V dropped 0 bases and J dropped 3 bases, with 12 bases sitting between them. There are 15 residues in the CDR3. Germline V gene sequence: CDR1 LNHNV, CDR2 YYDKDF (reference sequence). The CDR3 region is CATSRDKEGHYEQYF. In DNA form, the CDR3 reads TGTGCCACCAGCAGAGATAAGGAAGGGCACTACGAGCAGTACTTC. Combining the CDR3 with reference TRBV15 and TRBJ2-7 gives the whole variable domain DAMVIQNPRYQVTQFGKPVTLSCSQTLNHNVMYWYQQKSSQAPKLLFHYYDKDFNNEADTPDNFQSRRPNTSFCFLDIRSPGLGDTAMYLCATSRDKEGHYEQYFGPGTRLTVT.

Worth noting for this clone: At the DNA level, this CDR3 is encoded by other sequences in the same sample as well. The CDR3: CASSLGGSSYEQYF. DNA of the CDR3: TGTGCCAGCAGCTTGGGCGGGAGTTCCTACGAGCAGTACTTC. The chain joins TRBV5-6 to TRBJ2-7; 7 nucleotides line up with TRBD2. This CDR3 region has 14 residues. V lost 0 bases, J lost 1 base, and 1 base stayed unmatched. Germline CDR1 is SGHDT and CDR2 is YYEEEE.

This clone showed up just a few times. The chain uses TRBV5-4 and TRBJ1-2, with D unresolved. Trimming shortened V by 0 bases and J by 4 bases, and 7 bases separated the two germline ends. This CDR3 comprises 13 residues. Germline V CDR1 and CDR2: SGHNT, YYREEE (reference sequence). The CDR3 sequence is CASSLAASYGYTF. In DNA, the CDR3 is TGTGCCAGCAGCTTGGCGGCGTCCTATGGCTACACCTTC.

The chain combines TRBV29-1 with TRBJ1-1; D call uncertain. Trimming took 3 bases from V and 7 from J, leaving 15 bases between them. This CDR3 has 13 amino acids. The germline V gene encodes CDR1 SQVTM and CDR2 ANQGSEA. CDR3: CSVDMVTGGEAFF. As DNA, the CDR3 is TGCAGCGTTGATATGGTTACGGGCGGTGAAGCTTTCTTT.

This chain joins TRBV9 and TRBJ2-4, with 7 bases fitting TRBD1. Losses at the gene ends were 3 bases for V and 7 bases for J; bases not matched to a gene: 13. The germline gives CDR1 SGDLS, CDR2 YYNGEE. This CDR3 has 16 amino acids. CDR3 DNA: TGTGCCAGCAGCGGATCTCTGACAGGGATGGGGAACATTCAGTACTTC. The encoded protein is CASSGSLTGMGNIQYF. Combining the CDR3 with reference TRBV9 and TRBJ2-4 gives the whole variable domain DSGVTQTPKHLITATGQRVTLRCSPRSGDLSVYWYQQSLDQGLQFLIQYYNGEERAKGNILERFSAQQFPDLHSELNLSSLELGDSALYFCASSGSLTGMGNIQYFGAGTRLSVL.

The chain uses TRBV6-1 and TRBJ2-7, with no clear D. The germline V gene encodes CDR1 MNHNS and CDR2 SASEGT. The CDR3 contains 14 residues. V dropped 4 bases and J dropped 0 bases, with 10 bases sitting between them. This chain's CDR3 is CASSALSPSYEQYF. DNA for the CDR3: TGTGCCAGCAGTGCTTTAAGCCCCTCCTACGAGCAGTACTTC.

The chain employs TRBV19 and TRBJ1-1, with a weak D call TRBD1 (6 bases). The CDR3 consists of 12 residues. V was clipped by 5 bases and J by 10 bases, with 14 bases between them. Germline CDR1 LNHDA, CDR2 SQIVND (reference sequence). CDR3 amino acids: CASSHPGHGAFF. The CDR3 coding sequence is TGTGCCAGTAGTCATCCGGGACATGGAGCTTTCTTT.

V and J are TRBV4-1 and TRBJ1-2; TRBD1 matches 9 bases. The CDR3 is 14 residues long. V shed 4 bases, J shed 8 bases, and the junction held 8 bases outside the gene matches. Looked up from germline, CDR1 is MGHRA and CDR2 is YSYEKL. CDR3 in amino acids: CASSRLDRGEGYTF. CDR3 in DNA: TGCGCCAGCAGCCGCTTGGACAGGGGAGAAGGCTACACCTTC.

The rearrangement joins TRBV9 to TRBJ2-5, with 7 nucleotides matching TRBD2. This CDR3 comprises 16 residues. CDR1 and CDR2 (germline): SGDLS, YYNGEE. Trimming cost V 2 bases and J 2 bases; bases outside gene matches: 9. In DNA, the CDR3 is TGTGCCAGCAGCGTCGGACTAGATGGGGCACAAGAGACCCAGTACTTC. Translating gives CASSVGLDGAQETQYF.

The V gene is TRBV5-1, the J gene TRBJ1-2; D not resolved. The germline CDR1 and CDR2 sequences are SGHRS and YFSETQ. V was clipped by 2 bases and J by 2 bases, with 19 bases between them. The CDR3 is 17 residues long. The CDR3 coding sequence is TGCGCCAGCAGCTTTCCGCCCGACGGGGTAGTAAACTATGGCTACACCTTC. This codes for CASSFPPDGVVNYGYTF.

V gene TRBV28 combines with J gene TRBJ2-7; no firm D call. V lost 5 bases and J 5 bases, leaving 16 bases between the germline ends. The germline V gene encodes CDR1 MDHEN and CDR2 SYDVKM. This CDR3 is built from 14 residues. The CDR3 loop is CASSLLSPPDEQYF. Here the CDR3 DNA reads TGTGCCAGCAGTCTTCTGAGCCCTCCCGACGAGCAGTACTTC.

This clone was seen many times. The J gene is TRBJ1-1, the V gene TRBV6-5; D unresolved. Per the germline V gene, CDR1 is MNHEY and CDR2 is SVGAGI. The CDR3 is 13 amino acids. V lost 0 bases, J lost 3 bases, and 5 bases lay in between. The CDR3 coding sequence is TGTGCCAGCAGTTACTCGTTTTACACTGAAGCTTTCTTT. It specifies CASSYSFYTEAFF.

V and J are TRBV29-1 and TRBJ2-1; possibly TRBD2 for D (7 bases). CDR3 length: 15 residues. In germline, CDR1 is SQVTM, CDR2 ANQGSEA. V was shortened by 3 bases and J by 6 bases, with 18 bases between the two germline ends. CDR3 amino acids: CSVEGGQGRGNEQFF. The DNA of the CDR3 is TGCAGCGTTGAGGGGGGGCAAGGCCGGGGCAATGAGCAGTTCTTC.